The 28 T cell receptor beta chains listed next were all sequenced from one sample in a study of shared clonotypes between healthy human individuals. Some clones are missing from TCRdb's copy, which holds only in-frame ones; the method was immunoSEQ multiplex PCR. The repertoire consists of under 1,100,000 clones, with 75% to 80% occurring once and the leading ten covering around 0.61%. Sequencing was done on a sample of memory CD4+ T cells from PBMCs. The subset is: CD45RA-negative fraction. Source of these receptors: a young man in good health. Some clones in this sample may be carry-over from other donors' samples.

The chain combines TRBV18 with TRBJ1-2; D is undetermined. The CDR3 spans 16 residues. V lost 3 bases and J lost 6, with 20 bases in between. CDR1 is KGHSH, CDR2 LQKENI, per germline. The CDR3 coding sequence is TGTGCCAGCTCACCCAGCACCCGACAAGGCGACAATGGCTACACCTTC. Its protein product is CASSPSTRQGDNGYTF.

The CDR3 sequence is CASSLGGVGQPQHF. CDR3 coding DNA: TGTGCCAGCAGCTTAGGAGGTGTTGGTCAGCCCCAGCATTTT. The chain joins TRBV7-8 to TRBJ1-5; D ambiguous. CDR1 is SGHVS and CDR2 is FQNEAQ in the germline V gene. V was clipped by 1 base and J by 6 bases, with 10 bases between them. The CDR3 covers 14 residues.

V gene TRBV18 combines with J gene TRBJ1-1; D remains unclear. V lost 3 bases, J lost 1 base, and 9 bases lay in between. This CDR3 has 14 amino acids. Germline assignment: CDR1 KGHSH and CDR2 LQKENI. The CDR3, as DNA: TGTGCCAGCTCACCCGCGGACCAGAACACTGAAGCTTTCTTT. The encoded protein is CASSPADQNTEAFF.

This clone was observed a few times. Additional DNA sequences in this sample encode the identical CDR3. The chain couples TRBV6-5 to TRBJ2-1; 8 bases align to TRBD2. The CDR3 is 14 residues long. The V gene end was trimmed by 6 bases and the J gene end by 7 bases; junction bases not matched to a gene: 8. The germline V gene encodes CDR1 MNHEY and CDR2 SVGAGI. CDR3 residues: CASRTGGPGNEQFF. In DNA, the CDR3 is TGTGCCAGCAGAACGGGAGGGCCTGGGAATGAGCAGTTCTTC.

J is TRBJ2-1 and V is TRBV27; 12 nucleotides line up with TRBD1. J gave up 8 bases and V 11 bases, and 7 bases lay outside the gene matches. Germline V gene lookup returns CDR1 MNHEY and CDR2 SMNVEV (reference sequence). This CDR3 is 13 amino acids long. CDR3 in amino acids: CAARDRGRDEQFF. As DNA, the CDR3 is TGTGCCGCGCGGGACAGGGGGCGCGATGAGCAGTTCTTC.

This clone was detected a few times. V usage is TRBV28 and J usage is TRBJ2-2; D call uncertain. Germline loops: CDR1 MDHEN, CDR2 SYDVKM. This CDR3 is 12 amino acids long. V gave up 9 bases and J gave up 4 bases, with 9 bases separating them. The CDR3 loop reads CARTGGTGELFF. The CDR3, as DNA: TGTGCCAGGACCGGTGGCACCGGGGAGCTGTTTTTT. The variable domain in full, with the rest retrieved from reference TRBV28 and TRBJ2-2, is DVKVTQSSRYLVKRTGEKVFLECVQDMDHENMFWYRQDPGLGLRLIYFSYDVKMKEKGDIPEGYSVSREKKERFSLILESASTNQTSMYLCARTGGTGELFFGEGSRLTVL.

The rearrangement uses TRBV28 and TRBJ1-1, with D tentatively TRBD1 (6 bases). CDR3 size: 15 residues. V dropped 5 bases and J dropped 5 bases, with 18 bases sitting between them. CDR1 MDHEN and CDR2 SYDVKM come from the germline V gene. CDR3 protein: CASSPHRESGTEAFF. In DNA form, the CDR3 reads TGTGCCAGCAGTCCTCACAGGGAAAGTGGGACTGAAGCTTTCTTT.

This sequence joins TRBV7-6 and TRBJ1-3; no definite D call. This CDR3 region has 15 residues. Trimming pared 5 bases from V and 0 bases from J, leaving 11 bases between. CDR1 SGHVS and CDR2 FNYEAQ come from the germline V gene. CDR3 in DNA: TGTGCCAGCAGCCGGGCCGAACTCTCTGGAAACACCATATATTTT. Its protein is CASSRAELSGNTIYF.

This clone was recorded a few times. The chain links TRBV4-1 to TRBJ1-2; D ambiguous. Germline loops: CDR1 MGHRA, CDR2 YSYEKL. The CDR3 is made up of 14 amino acids. Trimming left V 1 base short and J 4 bases short, with 10 bases between. The CDR3 region is CASSQAYVGYGYTF. The CDR3, as DNA: TGCGCCAGCAGCCAAGCTTACGTCGGCTATGGCTACACCTTC.

The CDR3 spells CASSSPGHRTDTQYF. In DNA form, the CDR3 reads TGCGCCAGCAGCTCGCCGGGACACCGCACAGATACGCAGTATTTT. The chain carries TRBV5-1 and TRBJ2-3, with D perhaps TRBD1 (6 bases). Trimming removed 3 bases from V and 1 base from J, with 12 bases in between. This CDR3 is built from 15 residues. Germline values: CDR1 SGHRS, CDR2 YFSETQ.

The rearrangement links TRBV29-1 to TRBJ2-1; D possibly matches TRBD1 or TRBD2 (5 bases each). This CDR3 contains 11 residues. Trimming took 6 bases from V and 9 from J, leaving 12 bases between them. Germline CDR1 reads SQVTM; CDR2 reads ANQGSEA. CDR3 nucleotide sequence: TGCAGCGTAGTTCAGGGAGTTGAGCAGTTCTTC. Amino acid sequence: CSVVQGVEQFF.

The chain employs TRBV4-2 and TRBJ2-1; 13 nucleotides align to TRBD2. The CDR3 is 20 residues long. Germline V gene lookup returns CDR1 LGHNA and CDR2 YNFKEQ. V gave up 1 base and J gave up 4 bases; unmatched junction bases: 13. DNA for the CDR3: TGTGCCAGCAGCCAAGTACCTACTAGCGGGAGGGCCTGGGGTTACAATGAGCAGTTCTTC. Translated: CASSQVPTSGRAWGYNEQFF.

This chain connects TRBV7-9 to TRBJ2-5; TRBD1 aligns across 8 bases. The CDR3 spans 17 residues. Germline V gives CDR1 SEHNR, CDR2 FQNEAQ (reference sequence). Trimming cost V 5 bases and J 5 bases; bases outside gene matches: 16. The CDR3 DNA follows: TGTGCCAGCAGCGATTATTACCGACAGGGGTCGGGGGAGACCCAGTACTTC. Translating gives CASSDYYRQGSGETQYF.

The gene calls are TRBV7-4 and TRBJ1-4; D remains ambiguous. There are 14 residues in the CDR3. V lost 2 bases, J lost 4 bases, and 8 bases lay in between. Germline V gene data show CDR1 as SGHVT and CDR2 as SQSDAQ. CDR3: CASSLRLSNEKLFF. The CDR3 nucleotides read TGTGCCAGCAGCTTAAGACTAAGTAATGAAAAACTGTTTTTT.

CDR3 DNA sequence: TGTGCCAGCAGCCCCGGGGGTATCGATACGCAGTATTTT. Its protein product is CASSPGGIDTQYF. The chain has TRBV11-2 and TRBJ2-3; D may be TRBD2 (6 bases). The V gene lost 5 bases and the J gene lost 6 bases, with 12 bases spanning the gap. The CDR3 consists of 13 residues. Germline CDR1 is SGHAT and CDR2 is FQNNGV.

The J gene is TRBJ1-5, the V gene TRBV4-1, with D maybe TRBD1 (5 bases). Germline loops: CDR1 MGHRA, CDR2 YSYEKL. V was clipped by 2 bases and J by 6 bases, with 20 bases between them. CDR3 length equals 17 residues. The CDR3 DNA follows: TGCGCCAGCAGCCAAAGTGGGGCCGATCTCAGGAGTCAGCCCCAGCATTTT. It translates to CASSQSGADLRSQPQHF.

The V gene is TRBV29-1, the J gene TRBJ1-1; D is uncertain. Per germline, CDR1 SQVTM and CDR2 ANQGSEA. The CDR3 extends over 12 amino acids. V lost 4 bases and J 3 bases, leaving 9 bases between the germline ends. CDR3 residues: CSVAIGDTEAFF. Here the CDR3 DNA reads TGCAGCGTTGCCATTGGGGACACTGAAGCTTTCTTT.

In this sample, this clone turned up once. This rearrangement joins TRBV7-8 to TRBJ2-1; TRBD1 might be the D (6 bases). Germline V CDR1 and CDR2: SGHVS, FQNEAQ. V lost 5 bases, J lost 1 base, and 9 bases lay in between. The CDR3 extends over 14 amino acids. This CDR3 reads CASSHGQSYNEQFF. The CDR3 nucleotides are TGTGCCAGCAGCCACGGACAGTCCTACAATGAGCAGTTCTTC.

This clone was counted only a few times. The chain combines TRBV7-9 with TRBJ2-2; weak D call: TRBD2 (5 bases). The germline V and J ends were trimmed by 4 bases and 4 bases, with 13 bases remaining between them. The CDR3 is made up of 15 amino acids. Germline V lookup: CDR1 SEHNR, CDR2 FQNEAQ (reference sequence). As DNA, the CDR3 is TGTGCCAGCAGCTACGGCGGGCCCGCCACCGGGGAGCTGTTTTTT. It specifies CASSYGGPATGELFF.

The CDR3 DNA follows: TGCAGCGTTGAAGCCCGGGGGCCTGGAAACACCATATATTTT. Its translation: CSVEARGPGNTIYF. The chain uses TRBV29-1 and TRBJ1-3, with D tentatively TRBD1 (6 bases). Germline lookup yields CDR1 SQVTM and CDR2 ANQGSEA. V lost 1 base, J lost 2 bases, and 9 bases lay in between. The CDR3 has 14 residues.

As for this clone: This may come from a read error, since a much larger clone is one base off. The rearrangement uses TRBV5-4 and TRBJ2-6, with TRBD1 matching 9 bases. The CDR3 runs to 16 residues. The germline CDR1 and CDR2 sequences are SGHNT and YYREEE (reference sequence). V dropped 4 bases and J dropped 4; count of bases not matched to a gene: 6. The CDR3, as DNA: TGTGCCAGCAGCACGGGGACAGGGCGAGGGGCCAACGTCCTGACTTTC. Its protein product is CASSTGTGRGANVLTF.

This clone was picked up one time. Just one base apart from a much larger clone, this may be a read error. The same CDR3 also results from other DNA sequences found in this sample. The V and J genes are TRBV25-1 and TRBJ2-3; 9 nucleotides align to TRBD1. V dropped 6 bases and J dropped 6; count of bases not matched to a gene: 7. CDR1 and CDR2 from the germline V gene are MGHDK and SYGVNS. This CDR3 spans 14 amino acids. Here the CDR3 DNA reads TGTGCCAGCAGCGGGACAGGGTATATCGATACGCAGTATTTT. Its translation: CASSGTGYIDTQYF. The full variable domain, in which reference TRBV25-1 and TRBJ2-3 provide the parts outside the CDR3, is EADIYQTPRYLVIGTGKKITLECSQTMGHDKMYWYQQDPGMELHLIHYSYGVNSTEKGDLSSESTVSRIRTEHFPLTLESARPSHTSQYLCASSGTGYIDTQYFGPGTRLTVL.

The chain combines TRBV11-2 with TRBJ1-1; D not resolved. CDR1 is SGHAT and CDR2 is FQNNGV in the germline V gene. The V end lost 0 bases, the J end lost 2 bases, and 10 bases lay between the germline ends. CDR3 length: 15 residues. The CDR3 region has the DNA TGTGCCAGCAGCTTAGATTTCCGGGTAAACACTGAAGCTTTCTTT. Translating it yields CASSLDFRVNTEAFF.

On this clone: Other nucleotide sequences from this sample produce the same CDR3. J is TRBJ2-7 and V is TRBV20-1; D is unclear. Germline loops: CDR1 DFQATT, CDR2 SNEGSKA (reference sequence). The CDR3 has 10 residues. V lost 5 bases and J lost 0, with 2 bases in between. CDR3 nucleotide sequence: TGCAGTGCTTACTCCTACGAGCAGTACTTC. This encodes CSAYSYEQYF.

The chain links TRBV23-1 to TRBJ2-5; either TRBD1 or TRBD2 may fit D (5 bases each). TRBV23-1 is an open reading frame, and its role is uncertain. V lost 2 bases and J 2 bases, leaving 15 bases between the germline ends. There are 16 residues in the CDR3. The CDR3 coding sequence is TGCGCCAGCAGTCAAGTCCCCGGGGCTTCGCAAGAGACCCAGTACTTC. Its protein product is CASSQVPGASQETQYF.

The gene calls are TRBV5-1 and TRBJ2-6; tentatively, D is TRBD1 (5 bases). V was pared by 4 bases and J by 0 bases, with 11 bases between. The CDR3 is 16 amino acids. From germline, CDR1 is SGHRS and CDR2 YFSETQ. For the CDR3, the DNA is TGCGCCAGCAGCGACAGATCGAGCTCTGGGGCCAACGTCCTGACTTTC. This gives the protein CASSDRSSSGANVLTF.

This clone appeared once. This chain uses TRBV7-9 with TRBJ2-3; 7 bases align to TRBD2. The CDR3 loop spans 19 amino acids. Germline V gene sequence: CDR1 SEHNR, CDR2 FQNEAQ (reference sequence). The V segment lost 5 bases and the J segment 4 bases; nucleotides outside the gene matches: 21. The CDR3 region is CASSPPRASGASVPDTQYF. CDR3 sequence (DNA): TGTGCCAGCAGCCCCCCGAGGGCTAGCGGTGCTAGTGTCCCAGATACGCAGTATTTT.

Concerning this clone: Different DNA sequences within this sample yield the same CDR3. The rearrangement links TRBV7-9 to TRBJ2-2; D ambiguous. Germline V gene lookup returns CDR1 SEHNR and CDR2 FQNEAQ (reference sequence). The CDR3 sequence is 14 residues long. V dropped 5 bases and J dropped 0 bases, with 7 bases sitting between them. The CDR3 DNA reads TGTGCCAGCAGCCTAGGAGCGAACACCGGGGAGCTGTTTTTT. Translated, it gives CASSLGANTGELFF.